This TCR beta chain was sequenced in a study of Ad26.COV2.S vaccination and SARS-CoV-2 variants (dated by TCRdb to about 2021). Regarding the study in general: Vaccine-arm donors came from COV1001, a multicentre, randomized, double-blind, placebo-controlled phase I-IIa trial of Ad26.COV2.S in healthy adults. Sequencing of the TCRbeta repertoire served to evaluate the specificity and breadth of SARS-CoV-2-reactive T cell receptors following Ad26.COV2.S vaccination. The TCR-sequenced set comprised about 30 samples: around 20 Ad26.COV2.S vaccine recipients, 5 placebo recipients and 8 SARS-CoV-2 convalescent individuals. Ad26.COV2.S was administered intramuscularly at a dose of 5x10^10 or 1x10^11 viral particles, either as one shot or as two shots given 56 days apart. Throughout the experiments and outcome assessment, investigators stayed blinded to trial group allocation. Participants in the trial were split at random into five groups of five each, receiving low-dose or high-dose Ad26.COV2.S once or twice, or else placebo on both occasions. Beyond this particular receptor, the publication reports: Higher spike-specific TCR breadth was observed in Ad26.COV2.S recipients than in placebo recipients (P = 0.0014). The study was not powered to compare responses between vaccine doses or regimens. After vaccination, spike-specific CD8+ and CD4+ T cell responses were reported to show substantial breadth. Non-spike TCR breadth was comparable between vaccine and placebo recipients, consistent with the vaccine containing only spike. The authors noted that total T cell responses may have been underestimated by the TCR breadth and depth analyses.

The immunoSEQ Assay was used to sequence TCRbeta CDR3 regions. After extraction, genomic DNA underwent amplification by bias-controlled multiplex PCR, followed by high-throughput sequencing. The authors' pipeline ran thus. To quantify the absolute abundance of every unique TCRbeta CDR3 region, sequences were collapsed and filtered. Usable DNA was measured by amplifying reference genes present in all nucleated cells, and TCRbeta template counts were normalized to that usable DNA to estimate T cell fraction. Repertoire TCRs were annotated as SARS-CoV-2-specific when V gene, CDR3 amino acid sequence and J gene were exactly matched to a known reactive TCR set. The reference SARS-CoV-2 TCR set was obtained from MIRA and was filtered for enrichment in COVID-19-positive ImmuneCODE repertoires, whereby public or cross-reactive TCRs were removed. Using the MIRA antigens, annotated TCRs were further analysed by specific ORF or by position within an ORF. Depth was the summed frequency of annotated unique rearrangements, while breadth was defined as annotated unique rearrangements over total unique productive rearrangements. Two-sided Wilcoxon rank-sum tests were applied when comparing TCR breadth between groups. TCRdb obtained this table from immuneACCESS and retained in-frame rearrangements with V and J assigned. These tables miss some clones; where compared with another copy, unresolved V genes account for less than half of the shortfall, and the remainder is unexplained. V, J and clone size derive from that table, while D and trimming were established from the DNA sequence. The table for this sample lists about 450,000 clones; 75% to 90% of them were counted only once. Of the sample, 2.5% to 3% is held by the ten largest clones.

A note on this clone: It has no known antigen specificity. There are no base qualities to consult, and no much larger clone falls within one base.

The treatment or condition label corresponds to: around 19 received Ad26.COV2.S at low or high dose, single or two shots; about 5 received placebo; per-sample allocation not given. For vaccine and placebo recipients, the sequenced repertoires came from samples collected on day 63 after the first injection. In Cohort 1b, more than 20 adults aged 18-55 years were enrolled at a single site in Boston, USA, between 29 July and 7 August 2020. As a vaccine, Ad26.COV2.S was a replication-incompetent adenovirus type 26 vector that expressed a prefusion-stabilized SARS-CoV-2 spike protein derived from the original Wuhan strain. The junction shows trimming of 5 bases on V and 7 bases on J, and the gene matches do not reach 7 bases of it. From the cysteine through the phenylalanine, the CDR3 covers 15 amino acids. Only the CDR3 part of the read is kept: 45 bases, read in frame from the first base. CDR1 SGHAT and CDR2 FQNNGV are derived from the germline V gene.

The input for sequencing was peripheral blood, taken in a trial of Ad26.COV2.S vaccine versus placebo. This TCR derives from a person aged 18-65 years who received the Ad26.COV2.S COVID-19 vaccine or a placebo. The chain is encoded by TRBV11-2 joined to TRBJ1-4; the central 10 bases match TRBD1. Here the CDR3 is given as CASSRRQGAFEKLFF. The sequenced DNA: TGTGCCAGCAGCCGCCGACAGGGGGCTTTTGAAAAACTGTTTTTT.